This T cell receptor (beta chain) stems from a study of T cells in tuberculosis. This clone was counted a single time. Germline V gives CDR1 SGHTA, CDR2 FQGNSA. The germline V and J ends were trimmed by 1 base and 1 base, with 10 bases remaining between them. The CDR3 spans 15 residues. TCRdb's copy holds only in-frame clones and misses some; the assay was immunoSEQ multiplex PCR. This table has more than 30,000 clones, around 97% appearing once. The sequencing input was PBMCs. The chain has TRBV7-2 and TRBJ1-2, with D hard to call. The TCR sequence derives from a donor between 10 and 35 years old with latent tuberculosis or without tuberculosis infection. The CDR3 protein is CASSLVIRGNYGYTF. The CDR3 DNA sequence: TGTGCCAGCAGCTTAGTAATTCGCGGTAACTATGGCTACACCTTC.